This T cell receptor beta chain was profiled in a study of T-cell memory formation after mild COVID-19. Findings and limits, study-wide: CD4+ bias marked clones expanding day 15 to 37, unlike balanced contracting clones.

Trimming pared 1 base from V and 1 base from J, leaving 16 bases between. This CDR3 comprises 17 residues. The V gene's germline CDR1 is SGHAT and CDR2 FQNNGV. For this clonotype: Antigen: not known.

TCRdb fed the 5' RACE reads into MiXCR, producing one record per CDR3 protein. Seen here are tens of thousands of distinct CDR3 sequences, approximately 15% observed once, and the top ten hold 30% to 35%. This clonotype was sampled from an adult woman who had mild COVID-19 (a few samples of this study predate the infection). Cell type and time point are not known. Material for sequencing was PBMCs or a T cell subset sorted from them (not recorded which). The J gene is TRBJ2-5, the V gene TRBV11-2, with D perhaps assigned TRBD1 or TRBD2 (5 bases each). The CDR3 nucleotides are TGTGCCAGCAGCTTAGCCCCGGGGCAGCTGTTCCAAGAGACCCAGTACTTC. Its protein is CASSLAPGQLFQETQYF.